The source of this T cell receptor (beta chain) is a study of blood T cells in healthy people across ages. With a J-beta primer mix and a sample-barcoded 5' primer, a second PCR ran roughly 6 to 11 cycles. One entry per CDR3 protein results from TCRdb running MiXCR on the 5' RACE reads. The sample lists more than 1,400,000 distinct CDR3 sequences, 40% to 50% occurring once. V gave up 5 bases and J gave up 8 bases; unmatched junction bases: 8. In germline, CDR1 is PRHDT, CDR2 FYEKMQ (reference sequence). The CDR3 runs 14 residues. About this clonotype itself: Its antigen is undetermined.

Study-level results: Unsorted PBMC material precluded a definitive naive versus antigen-experienced comparison. Whereas aged donors had fewer naive CD4+ cells, long-lived donors had more of them and higher diversity.

This TCR was sampled from a woman aged 18 to 35 in good health. The sequenced material came from blood. The rearrangement joins TRBV13 to TRBJ1-4, with TRBD1 matching over 7 bases. In DNA, the CDR3 is TGTGCCAGCAGCCGTTTAACAGGGGTGGAAAAACTGTTTTTT. Its translation: CASSRLTGVEKLFF.